This TCR beta chain came from a study of beta chain features in type 1 diabetes. Study-wide results and caveats: In comparison with healthy donors, patients had naive, central memory and Treg TCRB repertoires that appeared more similar. Small HLA sub-analyses could not settle whether HLA shapes TCRB rearrangement.

On this clone itself: Its antigen is unknown.

Every bit of the isolated RNA underwent reverse transcription, so sequencing read expressed TCRB transcripts. TCRdb's table, derived via immunoSEQ multiplex PCR, lists solely in-frame clones and lacks some. The sample lists 350,000 or so clones; less than 20% were seen once. It was one heparinised blood draw, averaging around 110 mL, that each donor gave. Germline V gene data show CDR1 as SGHTA and CDR2 as FQGTGA. This CDR3 spans 15 amino acids. The V and J ends lost 5 bases and 4 bases, in that order; junction bases with no gene match: 6. This chain uses TRBV7-3 with TRBJ2-1; TRBD1 matches 9 bases. This clonotype originated in a woman in her late teens or twenties in good health. Sequences were obtained from naive CD4+ T cells from blood. CDR3: CASSLDRGEYNEQFF. The CDR3 DNA reads as TGTGCCAGCAGCCTCGACAGGGGGGAATACAATGAGCAGTTCTTC. The whole variable domain, filled in from reference TRBV7-3 and TRBJ2-1, reads GAGVSQTPSNKVTEKGKYVELRCDPISGHTALYWYRQSLGQGPEFLIYFQGTGAADDSGLPNDRFFAVRPEGSVSTLKIQRTERGDSAVYLCASSLDRGEYNEQFFGPGTRLTVL.